A single sample gave rise to the 30 T cell receptor beta chains below, sequenced in a study of early T cells in non-severe SARS-CoV-2 infection. MiXCR was run by TCRdb on the 5' RACE reads, yielding one entry per CDR3 protein. The sample lists tens of thousands of distinct CDR3 sequences, approximately 14% seen once, with 6.1% in the top ten. The specimen was whole blood. These receptors came from an adult who was a healthcare worker with PCR-confirmed SARS-CoV-2 infection or an uninfected control (not recorded which).

The chain carries TRBV6-5 and TRBJ2-7; D call uncertain. V was trimmed by 5 bases and J by 4 bases, leaving 12 bases between them. Germline lookup yields CDR1 MNHEY and CDR2 SVGAGI. CDR3 length equals 13 residues. The CDR3 DNA reads TGTGCCAGCAGTGCCGCGCCCCCTTACGAGCAGTACTTC. It specifies CASSAAPPYEQYF.

This clonotype was observed a handful of times. This rearrangement joins TRBV6-6 to TRBJ2-3, with D perhaps matching TRBD2 (6 bases). The CDR3 consists of 16 residues. From germline, CDR1 is MNHNY and CDR2 SVGAGI (reference sequence). Trimming cost V 0 bases and J 0 bases, with 10 bases left between them. DNA for the CDR3: TGTGCCAGCAGTTACTCCCTCGGACTAAGCACAGATACGCAGTATTTT. This encodes CASSYSLGLSTDTQYF.

The chain couples TRBV9 to TRBJ1-1; a weak D match, TRBD1 (5 bases). V dropped 2 bases and J dropped 5 bases, with 13 bases sitting between them. The germline gives CDR1 SGDLS, CDR2 YYNGEE. This CDR3 region has 14 residues. CDR3 region: CASSVSPSGTEAFF. The CDR3 coding sequence is TGTGCCAGCAGCGTTAGCCCCTCAGGGACTGAAGCTTTCTTT.

This rearrangement joins TRBV20-1 to TRBJ1-6; the match to TRBD1 covers 8 bases. Germline V gene lookup returns CDR1 DFQATT and CDR2 SNEGSKA (reference sequence). The CDR3 spans 13 residues. V lost 5 bases and J lost 9; bases outside the gene matches: 6. CDR3 bases: TGCAGTGCTCTCGACAGGGGTCGTTCACCCCTCCACTTT. It encodes CSALDRGRSPLHF.

The gene calls are TRBV29-1 and TRBJ1-5, with unresolved D. The germline gives CDR1 SQVTM, CDR2 ANQGSEA. V lost 1 base to trimming and J lost 6 bases, with 7 bases between them. CDR3 length: 12 amino acids. The chain's CDR3 is CSVEGPSQPQHF. For the CDR3, the DNA is TGCAGCGTTGAAGGGCCCAGTCAGCCCCAGCATTTT.

CDR3 DNA: TGCAGTGCTAGAGAACGTGGCAGGGGGGAGGGAGAGCAGTACTTC. This sequence encodes CSARERGRGEGEQYF. This chain joins TRBV20-1 and TRBJ2-7, with D possibly called TRBD1 or TRBD2 (7 bases each). CDR3 length: 15 amino acids. The ends were cut back, 0 bases at V and 7 bases at J, with 19 bases in the middle. Germline assignment: CDR1 DFQATT and CDR2 SNEGSKA (reference sequence).

There are many counts of this clonotype. V usage is TRBV9 and J usage is TRBJ2-1, with D possibly being TRBD1 (6 bases). Germline loops: CDR1 SGDLS, CDR2 YYNGEE. The CDR3 covers 16 residues. Trimming removed 4 bases at V and 6 bases at J, with 20 bases between. CDR3: CASSPRQTGLGNEQFF. CDR3 bases: TGTGCCAGCAGCCCCCGACAGACAGGACTGGGCAATGAGCAGTTCTTC.

CDR3 amino acids: CASSLAVGERWKNIQYF. The CDR3, as DNA: TGTGCCAGCAGCTTAGCGGTGGGGGAGCGGTGGAAAAACATTCAGTACTTC. The chain uses TRBV11-1 and TRBJ2-4; D is tentatively TRBD1 or TRBD2 (5 bases each). The CDR3 totals 17 residues. V shed 0 bases and J shed 4 bases, with 16 bases lying between them. Germline V gene lookup returns CDR1 SGHAT and CDR2 FQDESV (reference sequence). The full variable domain, completed using reference TRBV11-1 and TRBJ2-4, is EAEVAQSPRYKITEKSQAVAFWCDPISGHATLYWYRQILGQGPELLVQFQDESVVDDSQLPKDRFSAERLKGVDSTLKIQPAELGDSAMYLCASSLAVGERWKNIQYFGAGTRLSVL.

This clonotype was seen many times. CDR3 amino acids: CASSLGGGLNHEQFF. In DNA, the CDR3 is TGTGCCAGCAGCTTGGGCGGGGGGCTTAACCATGAGCAGTTCTTC. V usage is TRBV5-6 and J usage is TRBJ2-1; 8 bases align to TRBD2. The J segment lost 8 bases and the V segment lost 0 bases, leaving 7 bases of the junction unmatched. The germline CDR1 and CDR2 sequences are SGHDT and YYEEEE. This CDR3 has 15 residues.

The chain carries TRBV3-1 and TRBJ1-1; 11 nucleotides match TRBD1. The germline V gene encodes CDR1 LGHDT and CDR2 YNNKEL (reference sequence). The CDR3 consists of 14 residues. The V gene end was trimmed by 4 bases and the J gene end by 13 bases; junction bases not matched to a gene: 11. The CDR3: CASSPSRDRGSGFF. In DNA form, the CDR3 reads TGTGCCAGCAGCCCCTCACGGGACAGGGGGTCTGGTTTCTTT.

This rearrangement joins TRBV2 to TRBJ2-6; D gene ambiguous. Trimming stripped 4 bases from V and 0 bases from J, with 7 bases between. CDR1 SNHLY and CDR2 FYNNEI come from the germline V gene. The CDR3 runs 15 residues. The DNA for the CDR3 is TGTGCCAGCAGTGTCGACCTCTCTGGGGCCAACGTCCTGACTTTC. Translating gives CASSVDLSGANVLTF.

This clonotype has a handful of counts. The rearrangement links TRBV10-3 to TRBJ2-7; no firm D call. The CDR3 spans 13 residues. The V gene lost 0 bases and the J gene lost 5 bases, with 8 bases spanning the gap. CDR1 and CDR2 from the germline V gene are ENHRY and SYGVKD. CDR3 in amino acids: CAISESVLDEQYF. The DNA of the CDR3 is TGTGCCATCAGTGAGTCTGTCCTGGACGAGCAGTACTTC.

The chain carries TRBV7-9 and TRBJ1-4; D possibly corresponds to TRBD1 (5 bases). The V and J ends lost 5 bases and 3 bases respectively, with 13 bases between them. Germline V gene data show CDR1 as SEHNR and CDR2 as FQNEAQ (reference sequence). The CDR3 covers 15 residues. The CDR3 is CASSPGTGANEKLFF. For the CDR3, the DNA is TGTGCCAGCAGCCCCGGGACGGGGGCTAATGAAAAACTGTTTTTT. Full variable domain (rest looked up from reference TRBV7-9 and TRBJ1-4): DTGVSQNPRHKITKRGQNVTFRCDPISEHNRLYWYRQTLGQGPEFLTYFQNEAQLEKSRLLSDRFSAERPKGSFSTLEIQRTEQGDSAMYLCASSPGTGANEKLFFGSGTQLSVL.

This clonotype was found many times. V gene TRBV3-1 combines with J gene TRBJ2-5; 8 positions agree with TRBD2. Trimming at V came to 0 bases and at J to 2 bases, leaving 8 bases not matched to a gene. Germline loops: CDR1 LGHDT, CDR2 YNNKEL (reference sequence). The CDR3 runs 17 residues. CDR3 sequence (DNA): TGTGCCAGCAGCCAAGAGTACGTAGCGGGGAAACAAGAGACCCAGTACTTC. Translating gives CASSQEYVAGKQETQYF.

This clonotype was observed a few times. The chain links TRBV20-1 to TRBJ2-7, with a weak D call TRBD2 (6 bases). Germline V gives CDR1 DFQATT, CDR2 SNEGSKA (reference sequence). With 3 bases removed from V and 8 bases from J, the gap between germline ends came to 11 bases. The CDR3 length is 11 residues. DNA of the CDR3: TGCAGTGCTAGGGACTATTCTCAGCAGTACTTC. Translating gives CSARDYSQQYF.

The chain is built from TRBV20-1 and TRBJ1-2, with a weak D call TRBD1 (6 bases). Germline CDR1 reads DFQATT; CDR2 reads SNEGSKA (reference sequence). The V gene lost 5 bases and the J gene lost 3 bases, with 13 bases spanning the gap. The CDR3 spans 13 residues. The CDR3 loop reads CSAPDRSDYGYTF. The DNA for the CDR3 is TGCAGTGCTCCAGACAGGTCGGACTATGGCTACACCTTC.

The chain employs TRBV7-2 and TRBJ1-3, with a weak D call TRBD1 (6 bases). CDR1 is SGHTA and CDR2 is FQGNSA in the germline V gene. The CDR3 runs to 16 residues. V dropped 1 base and J dropped 3 bases, with 13 bases sitting between them. The CDR3 nucleotides are TGTGCCAGCAGCTTAGTCACAGGGTTAAGTGGAAACACCATATATTTT. Translating gives CASSLVTGLSGNTIYF. The full variable domain, in which reference TRBV7-2 and TRBJ1-3 provide the parts outside the CDR3, is GAGVSQSPSNKVTEKGKDVELRCDPISGHTALYWYRQSLGQGLEFLIYFQGNSAPDKSGLPSDRFSAERTGGSVSTLTIQRTQQEDSAVYLCASSLVTGLSGNTIYFGEGSWLTVV.

This clonotype was recorded a few times. CDR3 coding DNA: TGTGCCAGCTCTAATCAGGGGTACACTGAAGCTTTCTTT. This encodes CASSNQGYTEAFF. The J gene is TRBJ1-1, the V gene TRBV18; D perhaps matches TRBD1 (6 bases). This CDR3 has 13 amino acids. Germline V gene sequence: CDR1 KGHSH, CDR2 LQKENI. Trimming pared 6 bases from V and 3 bases from J, leaving 11 bases between.

V gene TRBV7-6 combines with J gene TRBJ2-2, with D uncertain. CDR1 is SGHVS, CDR2 FNYEAQ, per germline. The CDR3 spans 15 residues. Between the trimmed V and J ends, which lost 5 bases and 4 bases, there was a span of 14 bases. CDR3 DNA sequence: TGTGCCAGCAGCGTCCGTGCTACCGGCACCGGGGAGCTGTTTTTT. As protein: CASSVRATGTGELFF.

This chain joins TRBV4-2 and TRBJ2-3; 13 bases map to TRBD2. CDR1 and CDR2 from the germline V gene are LGHNA and YNFKEQ. J was trimmed by 5 bases and V by 0 bases; bases with no gene match: 8. The length of the CDR3 is 18 residues. Here the CDR3 DNA reads TGTGCCAGCAGCCAAGACTTGGGACTAGCGGGGTTAATAGATACGCAGTATTTT. This sequence encodes CASSQDLGLAGLIDTQYF.

This clonotype was seen only a few times. This chain uses TRBV6-5 with TRBJ2-7; the D gene is possibly TRBD1 (6 bases). Trimming took 8 bases from V and 0 from J, leaving 17 bases between them. The V gene's germline CDR1 is MNHEY and CDR2 SVGAGI. This CDR3 contains 15 residues. The CDR3 DNA reads as TGTGCCAGCGGTTCCACAGGGCTGAGCTCCTACGAGCAGTACTTC. This translates into CASGSTGLSSYEQYF.

Ten or more counts support this clonotype. The V call is TRBV28, the J call TRBJ2-2, with 10 bases matching TRBD2. Trimming cost V 5 bases and J 2 bases; bases outside gene matches: 5. CDR3 length equals 16 residues. The germline V gene encodes CDR1 MDHEN and CDR2 SYDVKM. The CDR3: CASSRWTSGNTGELFF. The CDR3 DNA reads TGTGCCAGCAGTAGATGGACTAGCGGAAACACCGGGGAGCTGTTTTTT.

This clonotype was observed a handful of times. The chain recombines TRBV20-1 with TRBJ2-7; possible D gene TRBD1, 6 bases. CDR1 and CDR2 (germline): DFQATT, SNEGSKA (reference sequence). This CDR3 contains 13 residues. The V gene lost 4 bases and the J gene lost 5 bases, with 15 bases spanning the gap. CDR3 protein: CSATQGQYNEQYF. CDR3 nucleotide sequence: TGCAGTGCTACCCAAGGACAGTACAACGAGCAGTACTTC.

This clonotype appeared many times. This chain links TRBV7-2 with TRBJ2-7; D is unresolved. CDR3 length equals 15 residues. V shed 1 base and J shed 2 bases, with 12 bases lying between them. Germline assignment: CDR1 SGHTA and CDR2 FQGNSA. As DNA, the CDR3 is TGTGCCAGCAGCTTAGTGACCCCGGGCCCCTACGAGCAGTACTTC. This encodes CASSLVTPGPYEQYF.

This chain links TRBV6-5 with TRBJ1-1, with D tentatively TRBD1 (6 bases). V lost 7 bases and J 2 bases, leaving 11 bases between the germline ends. Germline V gene data show CDR1 as MNHEY and CDR2 as SVGAGI. This CDR3 has 13 amino acids. CDR3 coding DNA: TGTGCCAGCACCGGGGGGCTAAACACTGAAGCTTTCTTT. Translated: CASTGGLNTEAFF.

V gene TRBV12-3 or TRBV12-4 combines with J gene TRBJ2-5; TRBD1 is a possible D gene (6 bases). The CDR3 covers 15 residues. Deletions cut 7 bases from V and 5 bases from J, with 20 bases between. CDR3 coding DNA: TGTGCCAGCACCTCGACAGGTGGGGGTATGGAGACCCAGTACTTC. Amino acids: CASTSTGGGMETQYF.

The V and J genes are TRBV30 and TRBJ1-1, with D unresolved. Per germline, CDR1 GTSNPN and CDR2 SVGIG (reference sequence). The CDR3 extends over 14 amino acids. V lost 7 bases and J 0 bases, leaving 15 bases between the germline ends. The CDR3 region has the DNA TGTGCCTTCCCCGCCGGCCTGATGAACACTGAAGCTTTCTTT. It encodes CAFPAGLMNTEAFF.

This clonotype was counted between two and nine times. V usage is TRBV28 and J usage is TRBJ2-3; D is ambiguous. Trimming left V 3 bases short and J 3 bases short, with 4 bases between. CDR1 and CDR2 (germline): MDHEN, SYDVKM. The CDR3 totals 12 residues. Written as DNA, the CDR3 is TGTGCCAGCAGTTTCGCGACAGATACGCAGTATTTT. It encodes CASSFATDTQYF.

The rearrangement links TRBV11-2 to TRBJ2-5, with 7 bases fitting TRBD2. CDR1 is SGHAT, CDR2 FQNNGV, per germline. Trimming cost V 7 bases and J 2 bases; bases outside gene matches: 10. The CDR3 spans 15 residues. The CDR3 loop reads CASTPMGRDQETQYF. The CDR3 coding sequence is TGTGCCAGCACCCCTATGGGGAGGGATCAAGAGACCCAGTACTTC.

This clonotype has a handful of counts. The V call is TRBV7-2, the J call TRBJ2-4; D possibly corresponds to TRBD1 (6 bases). Trimming left V 4 bases short and J 0 bases short, with 13 bases between. Germline lookup yields CDR1 SGHTA and CDR2 FQGNSA. The CDR3 is 16 residues long. The CDR3 nucleotides are TGTGCCAGCAGCTACCCGAGGGGGAGAGCCAAAAACATTCAGTACTTC. As protein: CASSYPRGRAKNIQYF.